The next 20 T cell receptor beta chains were all read from a single sample in a study of PD-1 blockade in classical Hodgkin lymphoma. No patient escaped relapse after autologous stem cell transplantation, and brentuximab vedotin exposure varied. Only in-frame clones appear in the TCRdb table, and some are missing; sequencing was by immunoSEQ multiplex PCR. The table lists 15,000 or so clones, about 61% of them singletons. Specimen: peripheral blood mononuclear cells (PBMCs), collected at baseline. These receptors were collected from a human donor with classical Hodgkin lymphoma.

The chain carries TRBV2 and TRBJ2-3, with D perhaps TRBD1 or TRBD2 (6 bases each). The CDR3 runs to 16 residues. CDR1 is SNHLY and CDR2 is FYNNEI in the germline V gene. V was cut by 4 bases and J by 2 bases, with 16 bases left in between. CDR3 sequence reads: CASSGSGAQPTDTQYF. DNA for the CDR3: TGTGCCAGCAGTGGATCGGGGGCGCAACCCACAGATACGCAGTATTTT.

The V call is TRBV15, the J call TRBJ1-4, with D perhaps TRBD1 (6 bases). Trimming removed 1 base at V and 7 bases at J, with 10 bases between. CDR1 is LNHNV, CDR2 YYDKDF, per germline (reference sequence). The CDR3 extends over 14 amino acids. Here the CDR3 reads CATSRGEGGEKLFF. In nucleotides, the CDR3 is TGTGCCACCAGCAGAGGGGAGGGGGGTGAAAAACTGTTTTTT.

This clone has more than one count but fewer than ten. The chain has TRBV7-9 and TRBJ2-7, with D tentatively TRBD1 (6 bases). CDR1 SEHNR and CDR2 FQNEAQ come from the germline V gene (reference sequence). This CDR3 has 14 residues. V was trimmed by 0 bases and J by 2 bases, leaving 8 bases between them. DNA of the CDR3: TGTGCCAGCAGCTTAGCCCGGGACACCTACGAGCAGTACTTC. Translation: CASSLARDTYEQYF.

V usage is TRBV11-2 and J usage is TRBJ2-1; 7 positions agree with TRBD1. In germline, CDR1 is SGHAT, CDR2 FQNNGV. J lost 4 bases, V lost 5 bases, and 8 bases had no gene match. The CDR3 sequence is 15 residues long. The CDR3 loop is CASSRDRASYNEQFF. The DNA of the CDR3 is TGTGCCAGCAGCCGTGACAGGGCCTCTTACAATGAGCAGTTCTTC.

This clone was seen a few times. The rearrangement joins TRBV6-1 to TRBJ2-1; D may correspond to TRBD1 or TRBD2 (5 bases each). This CDR3 has 12 residues. Germline V gene sequence: CDR1 MNHNS, CDR2 SASEGT. Deletions cut 2 bases from V and 11 bases from J, with 10 bases between. This CDR3 is CASSEQGPKQFF. The CDR3 region has the DNA TGTGCCAGCAGTGAACAGGGACCTAAGCAGTTCTTC.

This clone was seen more than once but under ten times. The CDR3 protein is CASSAPSGGPYNEQFF. For the CDR3, the DNA is TGTGCCAGCAGTGCCCCCTCGGGAGGCCCCTACAATGAGCAGTTCTTC. The chain recombines TRBV27 with TRBJ2-1, with 7 nucleotides matching TRBD2. Per germline, CDR1 MNHEY and CDR2 SMNVEV (reference sequence). The CDR3 is 16 amino acids. The junction had 9 bases not matched to a gene; V was cut back by 5 bases and J by 2 bases.

This sequence joins TRBV7-9 and TRBJ2-1; the D gene is possibly TRBD2 (7 bases). The CDR3 length is 15 residues. Trimming removed 6 bases from V and 0 bases from J, with 12 bases in between. Germline V gene sequence: CDR1 SEHNR, CDR2 FQNEAQ (reference sequence). The DNA of the CDR3 is TGTGCCAGCAGTCTAGCGGACAGCTCCTACAATGAGCAGTTCTTC. Protein product: CASSLADSSYNEQFF.

A note on this clone: This specimen includes other DNA sequences encoding the same CDR3. V usage is TRBV19 and J usage is TRBJ2-7; 8 bases match TRBD1. Trimming removed 4 bases from V and 3 bases from J; junction bases left unmatched: 2. The CDR3 runs to 13 residues. Germline CDR1 reads LNHDA; CDR2 reads SQIVND (reference sequence). CDR3 in DNA: TGTGCCAGTAGTAGCGGACAGGGCTACGAGCAGTACTTC. The encoded protein is CASSSGQGYEQYF.

The chain links TRBV5-5 to TRBJ2-7; D unresolved. Germline lookup yields CDR1 SGHKS and CDR2 YYEKEE (reference sequence). There are 12 residues in the CDR3. V was pared by 0 bases and J by 7 bases, with 8 bases between. The CDR3 protein is CASSLVGWEQYF. The CDR3 DNA follows: TGTGCCAGCAGCTTGGTGGGGTGGGAGCAGTACTTC.

The chain joins TRBV6-5 to TRBJ2-3; no firm D call. Germline V CDR1 and CDR2: MNHEY, SVGAGI. This CDR3 is built from 11 residues. Trimming removed 1 base from V and 6 bases from J, with 2 bases in between. The CDR3, as DNA: TGTGCCAGCAGTTACTTCGATACGCAGTATTTT. Protein product: CASSYFDTQYF.

The genes are TRBV27 and TRBJ2-3; maybe TRBD1 (5 bases). V dropped 1 base and J dropped 0 bases, with 11 bases sitting between them. Germline lookup yields CDR1 MNHEY and CDR2 SMNVEV (reference sequence). The CDR3 has 16 residues. The CDR3 sequence: CASSLLGQASTDTQYF. DNA of the CDR3: TGTGCCAGCAGTTTATTGGGGCAGGCGAGCACAGATACGCAGTATTTT.

The V and J genes are TRBV29-1 and TRBJ2-5, with 9 bases that match TRBD1. The CDR3 sequence is 14 residues long. Germline V gene lookup returns CDR1 SQVTM and CDR2 ANQGSEA. V dropped 7 bases and J dropped 4; count of bases not matched to a gene: 10. The CDR3 loop reads CSGTSTGGRETQYF. The CDR3 DNA reads as TGCAGCGGGACGTCGACAGGGGGTAGAGAGACCCAGTACTTC.

The CDR3 reads CASTPDRGTDTQYF. In DNA, the CDR3 is TGTGCCAGCACCCCAGACAGGGGTACAGATACGCAGTATTTT. The rearrangement joins TRBV27 to TRBJ2-3; TRBD1 matches at 8 bases. V lost 7 bases to trimming and J lost 3 bases; unmatched junction nucleotides: 6. Germline lookup yields CDR1 MNHEY and CDR2 SMNVEV (reference sequence). This CDR3 spans 14 amino acids.

The chain links TRBV27 to TRBJ1-6, with unresolved D. This CDR3 has 17 residues. The ends were cut back, 5 bases at V and 0 bases at J, with 14 bases in the middle. CDR1 and CDR2 from the germline V gene are MNHEY and SMNVEV (reference sequence). The CDR3 protein is CASSPHPAGSYNSPLHF. CDR3 nucleotide sequence: TGTGCCAGCAGTCCCCACCCGGCGGGCTCCTATAATTCACCCCTCCACTTT.

The rearrangement links TRBV4-1 to TRBJ1-5; no clear D. Germline V gives CDR1 MGHRA, CDR2 YSYEKL. Trimming pared 0 bases from V and 0 bases from J, leaving 9 bases between. The length of the CDR3 is 16 residues. CDR3 region: CASSQEDPTSNQPQHF. CDR3 DNA sequence: TGCGCCAGCAGCCAAGAGGACCCTACTAGCAATCAGCCCCAGCATTTT.

This clone is a singleton in its sample. The gene calls are TRBV6-6 and TRBJ2-3; 7 bases align to TRBD1. The junction had 8 bases not matched to a gene; V was cut back by 6 bases and J by 2 bases. The CDR3 consists of 15 residues. The germline gives CDR1 MNHNY, CDR2 SVGAGI (reference sequence). The chain's CDR3 is CASRKGTVHTDTQYF. In nucleotides, the CDR3 is TGTGCCAGCAGAAAAGGGACAGTCCACACAGATACGCAGTATTTT.

This clone was picked up one time. V gene TRBV6-1 combines with J gene TRBJ2-1; 11 nucleotides match TRBD2. Germline V lookup: CDR1 MNHNS, CDR2 SASEGT. The V segment lost 4 bases and the J segment 1 base; nucleotides outside the gene matches: 3. This CDR3 is built from 16 residues. The CDR3 DNA follows: TGTGCCAGCAGTGGCAGACTAGCGGGATCCTACAATGAGCAGTTCTTC. This gives the protein CASSGRLAGSYNEQFF.

This clone ranks as medium-sized. The CDR3 region has the DNA TGCGCCAGCAGCCAGAGCGGGACTGCCCTCGAGGCGCAGTATTTT. This sequence encodes CASSQSGTALEAQYF. The chain joins TRBV4-1 to TRBJ2-3; 7 nucleotides match TRBD2. The V and J ends lost 3 bases and 10 bases, in that order; junction bases with no gene match: 13. CDR3 size: 15 residues. The V gene's germline CDR1 is MGHRA and CDR2 YSYEKL.

The table lists this clone with a count of one. The chain links TRBV28 to TRBJ2-5; 8 bases align to TRBD2. This CDR3 has 18 amino acids. The junction had 11 bases not matched to a gene; V was cut back by 2 bases and J by 0 bases. Germline V lookup: CDR1 MDHEN, CDR2 SYDVKM. The CDR3 loop reads CASSLRAPGGLDQETQYF. The DNA for the CDR3 is TGTGCCAGCAGTTTAAGGGCCCCCGGGGGACTAGACCAAGAGACCCAGTACTTC.

The chain is built from TRBV28 and TRBJ2-7; tentatively, D is TRBD1 (6 bases). Germline V gene data show CDR1 as MDHEN and CDR2 as SYDVKM. The CDR3 has 12 amino acids. V was clipped by 5 bases and J by 5 bases, with 10 bases between them. CDR3 coding DNA: TGTGCCAGCAGTCCCCAGGGGAACGAGCAGTACTTC. It translates to CASSPQGNEQYF.